Below are 22 T cell receptor beta chains sequenced from a single sample in a study of vaccination effects on CD4 cells after COVID-19. Clones were sequenced by immunoSEQ multiplex PCR, and TCRdb holds only the in-frame ones, with some missing. The sample lists approximately 68,000 clones, 60% to 85% seen once, with roughly a tenth in the top ten. Which antigens these TCRs recognize remains unknown. After expansion with viral peptide pools in the ViraFEST assay, antigen-specific CD4+ T cells were sequenced. Between days 9 and 10 of culture, CD4+ T cells were separated out. According to the study, vaccine recipients showed no prior SARS-CoV-2 infection and negative nucleocapsid antibodies. Sequenced material: CD4+ T cells from PBMCs cultured with SARS-CoV-2 spike peptides, taken before COVID-19 vaccination. These receptor sequences come from a human donor who received a COVID-19 vaccine.

This clone was picked up a small number of times. The chain links TRBV12-3 or TRBV12-4 to TRBJ1-2, with D tentatively TRBD1 (5 bases). CDR3 length: 12 residues. V lost 6 bases and J 3 bases, leaving 8 bases between the germline ends. CDR3: CASRLTDYGYTF. DNA for the CDR3: TGTGCCAGCAGGCTGACAGACTATGGCTACACCTTC.

This clone was counted between two and nine times. This rearrangement joins TRBV19 to TRBJ1-2, with D possibly TRBD1 on 6 matching bases. Trimming left V 3 bases short and J 8 bases short, with 22 bases between. Germline CDR1 reads LNHDA; CDR2 reads SQIVND (reference sequence). This CDR3 is built from 16 residues. CDR3 residues: CASSITHHLQGDGYTF. As DNA, the CDR3 is TGTGCCAGTAGTATTACCCACCACCTACAGGGCGACGGCTACACCTTC.

This rearrangement joins TRBV19 to TRBJ2-5, with D maybe TRBD2 (6 bases). The CDR3 loop spans 14 amino acids. V dropped 0 bases and J dropped 5 bases, with 10 bases sitting between them. Germline V gene sequence: CDR1 LNHDA, CDR2 SQIVND (reference sequence). This CDR3 is CASSIEGTFETQYF. The CDR3 DNA follows: TGTGCCAGTAGTATAGAAGGGACTTTCGAGACCCAGTACTTC. The full variable domain, in which reference TRBV19 and TRBJ2-5 provide the parts outside the CDR3, is DGGITQSPKYLFRKEGQNVTLSCEQNLNHDAMYWYRQDPGQGLRLIYYSQIVNDFQKGDIAEGYSVSREKKESFPLTVTSAQKNPTAFYLCASSIEGTFETQYFGPGTRLLVL.

The chain is built from TRBV6-2 or TRBV6-3 and TRBJ2-3; D gene ambiguous. CDR3 size: 17 residues. V lost 1 base and J 0 bases, leaving 14 bases between the germline ends. Germline lookup yields CDR1 MNHEY and CDR2 SVGEGT. The CDR3 DNA is TGTGCCAGCAGTTACTTAAGAGGCCCTCGAAGCACAGATACGCAGTATTTT. Translated, it gives CASSYLRGPRSTDTQYF.

A note on this clone: The junction departs from the called germline gene at one end, perhaps through a read error. The chain is built from TRBV7-3 and TRBJ1-4; D not resolved. Germline V gene lookup returns CDR1 SGHTA and CDR2 FQGTGA. The CDR3 is made up of 8 amino acids. DNA for the CDR3: TGTGCCAGCAGCTTAGGGCTTTTT. This translates into CASSLGLF.

The chain joins TRBV21-1 to TRBJ2-7; the table's D call, TRBD2, was not checked against the DNA. TRBV21-1 is a documented pseudogene. This CDR3 region has 14 residues. CDR3 sequence: CASSKVCGAYEQYV. The CDR3 nucleotides are TGTGCCAGCAGCAAAGTATGCGGGGCCTACGAGCAGTACGTC.

V is TRBV5-5 and J is TRBJ2-3, with D uncertain. The CDR3 loop spans 14 amino acids. The V gene lost 5 bases and the J gene lost 2 bases, with 12 bases spanning the gap. Germline CDR1 and CDR2: SGHKS and YYEKEE (reference sequence). CDR3: CASRYLTTTDTQYF. CDR3 coding DNA: TGTGCCAGCAGATACCTCACCACCACAGATACGCAGTATTTT. Combining the CDR3 with reference TRBV5-5 and TRBJ2-3 gives the whole variable domain DAGVTQSPTHLIKTRGQQVTLRCSPISGHKSVSWYQQVLGQGPQFIFQYYEKEERGRGNFPDRFSARQFPNYSSELNVNALLLGDSALYLCASRYLTTTDTQYFGPGTRLTVL.

This chain links TRBV6-1 with TRBJ1-6; TRBD1 might be the D (6 bases). V was pared by 2 bases and J by 11 bases, with 10 bases between. The CDR3 totals 13 residues. Germline loops: CDR1 MNHNS, CDR2 SASEGT. CDR3 sequence (DNA): TGTGCCAGCAGTGAAATGGGGGCAACACCCCTCCACTTT. It yields the protein CASSEMGATPLHF.

CDR3 region: CASSLPLTSGTQETQYF. The CDR3 nucleotides are TGTGCCAGCAGCTTACCCCTGACTAGCGGGACACAAGAGACCCAGTACTTC. This chain links TRBV7-9 with TRBJ2-5; 11 nucleotides agree with TRBD2. Germline CDR1 reads SEHNR; CDR2 reads FQNEAQ (reference sequence). V gave up 2 bases and J gave up 2 bases; unmatched junction bases: 7. This CDR3 is 17 amino acids long.

The V call is TRBV6-5, the J call TRBJ1-4, with a tentative D call TRBD1 (5 bases). V lost 4 bases, J lost 7 bases, and 10 bases lay in between. Germline V gives CDR1 MNHEY, CDR2 SVGAGI. The CDR3 sequence is 13 residues long. The CDR3 DNA is TGTGCCAGCAGTTCCGATGGGGGTGAAAAACTGTTTTTT. It translates to CASSSDGGEKLFF.

The V gene is TRBV7-2, the J gene TRBJ1-6, with a possible D match to TRBD1 (6 bases). Per the germline V gene, CDR1 is SGHTA and CDR2 is FQGNSA. The CDR3 spans 13 residues. The V end was cut by 4 bases, the J end by 10 bases, with 11 bases between. CDR3 protein: CASSSQGRSPLHF. The CDR3 nucleotides read TGTGCCAGCAGCTCACAGGGTCGGTCACCCCTCCACTTT.

V is TRBV5-1 and J is TRBJ1-4; 7 positions agree with TRBD1. J was trimmed by 5 bases and V by 0 bases; bases with no gene match: 7. CDR1 SGHRS and CDR2 YFSETQ come from the germline V gene. CDR3 length equals 16 residues. The CDR3 here is CASSLAEQGTNEKLFF. For the CDR3, the DNA is TGCGCCAGCAGCTTGGCGGAACAGGGGACAAATGAAAAACTGTTTTTT.

This clone was detected a few times. This sequence joins TRBV2 and TRBJ1-2; D is ambiguous. The V end lost 2 bases, the J end lost 5 bases, and 6 bases lay between the germline ends. Germline CDR1 reads SNHLY; CDR2 reads FYNNEI. This CDR3 has 12 amino acids. The CDR3 protein is CASSESVYGYTF. CDR3 nucleotides: TGTGCCAGCAGTGAATCGGTTTATGGCTACACCTTC.

The rearrangement uses TRBV4-1 and TRBJ2-2; TRBD1 aligns across 10 bases. The CDR3 extends over 17 amino acids. Germline V lookup: CDR1 MGHRA, CDR2 YSYEKL. The trim removed 0 bases at V and 4 bases at J, leaving 5 bases unmatched. CDR3: CASSQDFGTGVTGELFF. Here the CDR3 DNA reads TGCGCCAGCAGCCAAGATTTCGGGACAGGGGTCACCGGGGAGCTGTTTTTT.

The chain couples TRBV27 to TRBJ2-5; TRBD1 matches 9 bases. Germline V CDR1 and CDR2: MNHEY, SMNVEV (reference sequence). The J segment lost 3 bases and the V segment lost 1 base, leaving 3 bases of the junction unmatched. The CDR3 runs 15 residues. CDR3 loop: CASSLLGTGKETQYF. The CDR3 DNA follows: TGTGCCAGCAGTTTATTAGGGACAGGGAAAGAGACCCAGTACTTC.

The chain carries TRBV5-4 and TRBJ1-3, with no clear D. Germline V gene data show CDR1 as SGHNT and CDR2 as YYREEE (reference sequence). The CDR3 is made up of 15 amino acids. Between the trimmed V and J ends, which lost 1 base and 1 base, there was a span of 9 bases. In DNA, the CDR3 is TGTGCCAGCAGCTTGAGGGCAGAGTCTGGAAACACCATATATTTT. Translating gives CASSLRAESGNTIYF.

The chain recombines TRBV27 with TRBJ1-6; D ambiguous. The V and J ends lost 5 bases and 4 bases respectively, with 9 bases between them. Germline CDR1 and CDR2: MNHEY and SMNVEV (reference sequence). CDR3 size: 14 residues. The CDR3 protein is CASSAPAYNSPLHF. The CDR3 DNA follows: TGTGCCAGCAGTGCCCCGGCTTATAATTCACCCCTCCACTTT.

The rearrangement uses TRBV19 and TRBJ2-6; D is undetermined. Trimming took off 3 bases at V and 2 bases at J, with 14 bases between the two ends. The germline gives CDR1 LNHDA, CDR2 SQIVND (reference sequence). CDR3 size: 17 residues. As DNA, the CDR3 is TGTGCCAGTAGTATGTATGGGGTTAATACTGGGGCCAACGTCCTGACTTTC. This translates into CASSMYGVNTGANVLTF.

V and J are TRBV5-1 and TRBJ2-5; 8 positions agree with TRBD2. The CDR3 loop spans 15 amino acids. The J segment lost 0 bases and the V segment lost 3 bases, leaving 4 bases of the junction unmatched. CDR1 and CDR2 from the germline V gene are SGHRS and YFSETQ. The CDR3 region has the DNA TGCGCCAGCAGCTACCCCGGGGGGGACCAAGAGACCCAGTACTTC. Translation: CASSYPGGDQETQYF.

This sequence joins TRBV3-1 (or the pseudogene TRBV3-2) and TRBJ2-3; 12 bases match TRBD2. V trimming: 3 bases; J trimming: 4 bases; junction bases outside the gene matches: 5. The CDR3 extends over 16 amino acids. Germline V gene lookup returns CDR1 LGHDT and CDR2 YNNKEL (reference sequence). CDR3 nucleotides: TGTGCCAGCAGCCACGTGGGACTAGCGGGCCCAGATACGCAGTATTTT. Translated: CASSHVGLAGPDTQYF.

The rearrangement uses TRBV7-9 and TRBJ1-6; no clear D. The CDR3 spans 12 residues. Per the germline V gene, CDR1 is SEHNR and CDR2 is FQNEAQ (reference sequence). V was clipped by 5 bases and J by 10 bases, with 9 bases between them. This CDR3 is CASSPGESPLHF. DNA of the CDR3: TGTGCCAGCAGCCCCGGAGAGTCACCCCTCCACTTT.

J is TRBJ1-6 and V is TRBV2, with TRBD1 matching 10 bases. The CDR3 runs 18 residues. Germline V gives CDR1 SNHLY, CDR2 FYNNEI. V trimming: 4 bases; J trimming: 3 bases; junction bases outside the gene matches: 9. CDR3 DNA sequence: TGTGCCAGCAGTGTCCCGGGACAGGGGTCCCGCTATAATTCACCCCTCCACTTT. Translated: CASSVPGQGSRYNSPLHF.